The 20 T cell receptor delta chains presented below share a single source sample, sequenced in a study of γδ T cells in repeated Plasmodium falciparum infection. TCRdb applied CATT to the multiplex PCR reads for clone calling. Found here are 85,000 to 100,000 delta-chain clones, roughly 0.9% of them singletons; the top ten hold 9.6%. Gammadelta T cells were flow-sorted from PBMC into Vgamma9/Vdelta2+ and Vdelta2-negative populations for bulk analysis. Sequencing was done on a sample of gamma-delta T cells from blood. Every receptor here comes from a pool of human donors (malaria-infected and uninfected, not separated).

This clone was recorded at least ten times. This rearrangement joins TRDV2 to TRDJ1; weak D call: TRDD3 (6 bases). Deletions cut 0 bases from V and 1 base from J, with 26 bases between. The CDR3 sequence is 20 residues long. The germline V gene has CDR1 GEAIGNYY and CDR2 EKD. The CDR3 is CACDTGEDTGRFRGTDKLIF. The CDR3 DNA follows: TGTGCCTGTGACACCGGAGAGGATACAGGTCGATTCAGGGGCACCGATAAACTCATCTTT.

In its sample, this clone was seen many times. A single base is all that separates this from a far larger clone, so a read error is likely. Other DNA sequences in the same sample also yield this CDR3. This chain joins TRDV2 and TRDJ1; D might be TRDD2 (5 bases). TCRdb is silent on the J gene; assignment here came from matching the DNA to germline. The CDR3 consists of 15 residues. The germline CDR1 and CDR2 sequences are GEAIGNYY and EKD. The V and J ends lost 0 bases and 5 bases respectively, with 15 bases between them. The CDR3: CACDTVATPTDKLIF. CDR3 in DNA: TGTGCCTGTGACACCGTTGCTACCCCTACTGATAAACTCATCTTT.

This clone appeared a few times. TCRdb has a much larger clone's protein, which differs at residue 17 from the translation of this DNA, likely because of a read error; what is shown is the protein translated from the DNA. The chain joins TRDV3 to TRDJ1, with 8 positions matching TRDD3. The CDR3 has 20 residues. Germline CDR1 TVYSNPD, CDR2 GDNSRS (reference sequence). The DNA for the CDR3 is TGTGCCTCCTTTGGTCCCGATAGTACTGGGGGGAGATTCTACACCGATAGACTCATCTTT. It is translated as CASFGPDSTGGRFYTDRLIF.

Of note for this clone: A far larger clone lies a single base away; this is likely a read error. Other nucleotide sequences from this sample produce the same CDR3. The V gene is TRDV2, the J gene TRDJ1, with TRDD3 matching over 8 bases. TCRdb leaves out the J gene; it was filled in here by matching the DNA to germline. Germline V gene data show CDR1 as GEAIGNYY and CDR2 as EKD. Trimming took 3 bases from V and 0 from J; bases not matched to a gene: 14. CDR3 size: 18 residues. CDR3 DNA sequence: TGTGCCTGTGACTTAATCAGTACTGGGGGCATATACACCGATAAACTCATCTTT. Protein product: CACDLISTGGIYTDKLIF.

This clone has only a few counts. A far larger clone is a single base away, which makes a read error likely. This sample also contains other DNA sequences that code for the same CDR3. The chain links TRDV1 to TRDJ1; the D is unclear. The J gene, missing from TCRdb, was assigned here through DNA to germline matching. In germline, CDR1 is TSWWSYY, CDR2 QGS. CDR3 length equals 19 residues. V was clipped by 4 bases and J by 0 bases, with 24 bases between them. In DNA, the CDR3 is TGTGCTCTTGGGGGACGTATAAACCGCTCGTGCAGGGACACCGATAAACTCATCTTT. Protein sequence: CALGGRINRSCRDTDKLIF.

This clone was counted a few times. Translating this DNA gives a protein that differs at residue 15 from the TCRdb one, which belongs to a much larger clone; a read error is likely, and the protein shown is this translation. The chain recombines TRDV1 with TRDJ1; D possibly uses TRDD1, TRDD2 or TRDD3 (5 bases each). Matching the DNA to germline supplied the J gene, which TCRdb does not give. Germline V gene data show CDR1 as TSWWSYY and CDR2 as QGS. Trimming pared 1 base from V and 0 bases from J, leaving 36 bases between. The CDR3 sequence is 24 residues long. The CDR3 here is CALGERGNLRFSSGRIHYTDKLIF. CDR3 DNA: TGTGCTCTTGGGGAACGGGGAAATCTACGCTTTTCTTCCGGGAGGATCCACTACACCGATAAACTCATCTTT.

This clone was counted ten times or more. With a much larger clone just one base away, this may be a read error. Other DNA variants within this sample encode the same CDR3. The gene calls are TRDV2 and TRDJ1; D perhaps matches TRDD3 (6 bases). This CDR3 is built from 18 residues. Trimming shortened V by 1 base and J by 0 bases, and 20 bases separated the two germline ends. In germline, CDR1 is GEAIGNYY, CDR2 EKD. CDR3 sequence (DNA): TGTGCCTGTGACACAGTGGGTGGGGGGTACCCGAACACCGATAAACTCATCTTT. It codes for CACDTVGGGYPNTDKLIF.

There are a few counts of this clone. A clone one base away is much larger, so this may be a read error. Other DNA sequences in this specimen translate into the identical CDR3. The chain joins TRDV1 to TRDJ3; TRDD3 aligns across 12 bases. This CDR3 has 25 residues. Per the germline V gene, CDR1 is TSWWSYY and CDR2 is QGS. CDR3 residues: CALGESGLRRPTGGYRSWDTRQMFF. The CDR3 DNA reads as TGTGCTCTCGGGGAATCGGGCCTTCGAAGACCTACTGGGGGATACCGCTCCTGGGACACCCGACAGATGTTTTTC.

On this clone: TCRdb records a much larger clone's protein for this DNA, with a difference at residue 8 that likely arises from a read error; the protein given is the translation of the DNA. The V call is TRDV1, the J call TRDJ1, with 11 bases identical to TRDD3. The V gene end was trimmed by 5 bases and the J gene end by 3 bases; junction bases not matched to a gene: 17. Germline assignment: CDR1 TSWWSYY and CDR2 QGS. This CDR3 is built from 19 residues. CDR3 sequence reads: CALGIPYGLGDKGADKLIF. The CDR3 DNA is TGTGCTCTTGGGATCCCCTACGGACTGGGGGATAAGGGGGCCGATAAACTCATCTTT.

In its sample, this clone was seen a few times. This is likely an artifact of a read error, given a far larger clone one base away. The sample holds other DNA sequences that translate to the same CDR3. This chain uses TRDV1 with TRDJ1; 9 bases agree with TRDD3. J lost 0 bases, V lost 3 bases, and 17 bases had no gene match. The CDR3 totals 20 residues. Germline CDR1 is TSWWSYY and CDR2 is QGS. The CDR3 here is CALGERLAALGDKYTDKLIF. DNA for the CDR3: TGTGCTCTTGGGGAGCGGTTGGCTGCACTGGGGGACAAGTACACCGATAAACTCATCTTT.

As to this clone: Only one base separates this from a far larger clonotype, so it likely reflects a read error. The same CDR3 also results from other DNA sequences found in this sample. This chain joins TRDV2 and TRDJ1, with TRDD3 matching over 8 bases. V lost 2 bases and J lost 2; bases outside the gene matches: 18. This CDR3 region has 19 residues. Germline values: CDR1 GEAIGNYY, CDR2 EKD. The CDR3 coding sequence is TGTGCCTGTGACAAGGTCGCTCCCCTGGGGGACAGAGGGACCGATAAACTCATCTTT. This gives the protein CACDKVAPLGDRGTDKLIF.

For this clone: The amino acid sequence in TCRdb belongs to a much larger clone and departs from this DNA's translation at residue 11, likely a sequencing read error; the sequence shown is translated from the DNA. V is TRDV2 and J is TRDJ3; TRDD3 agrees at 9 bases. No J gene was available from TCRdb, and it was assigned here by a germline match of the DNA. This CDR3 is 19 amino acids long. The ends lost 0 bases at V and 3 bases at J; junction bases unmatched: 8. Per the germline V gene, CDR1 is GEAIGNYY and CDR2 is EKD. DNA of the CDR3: TGTGCCTGTGACACCCTACTGGGGGAGAGCTTCTGGGACACCCGACAGATGTTTTTC. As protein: CACDTLLGESFWDTRQMFF.

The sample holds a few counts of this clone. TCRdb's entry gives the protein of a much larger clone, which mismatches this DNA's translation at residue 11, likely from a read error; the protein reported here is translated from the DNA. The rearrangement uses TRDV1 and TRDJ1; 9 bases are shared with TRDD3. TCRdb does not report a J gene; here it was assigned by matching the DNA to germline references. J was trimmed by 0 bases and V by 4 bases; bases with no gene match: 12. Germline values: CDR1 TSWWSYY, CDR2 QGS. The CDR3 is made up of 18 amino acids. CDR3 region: CALGGIWYWGTNTDKLIF. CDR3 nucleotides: TGTGCTCTTGGGGGGATTTGGTACTGGGGGACAAACACCGATAAACTCATCTTT.

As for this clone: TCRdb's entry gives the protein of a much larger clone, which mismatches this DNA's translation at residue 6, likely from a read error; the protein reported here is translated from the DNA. CDR3 nucleotide sequence: TGTGCCTGTGACACCTCATGGGATACTAAAGGCCCGTACACCGATAAACTCATCTTT. It translates to CACDTSWDTKGPYTDKLIF. V gene TRDV2 combines with J gene TRDJ1, with 7 bases identical to TRDD3. TCRdb records no J gene; here it was assigned by comparing the DNA to germline. Germline loops: CDR1 GEAIGNYY, CDR2 EKD. This CDR3 has 19 residues. Germline trimming cut 0 bases from V and 0 bases from J; bases unmatched to any gene: 15.

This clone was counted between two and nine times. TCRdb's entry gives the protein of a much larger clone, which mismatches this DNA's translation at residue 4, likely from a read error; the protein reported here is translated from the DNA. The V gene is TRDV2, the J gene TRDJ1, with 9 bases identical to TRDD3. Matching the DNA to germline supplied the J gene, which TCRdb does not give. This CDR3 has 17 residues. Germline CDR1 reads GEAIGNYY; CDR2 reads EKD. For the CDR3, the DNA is TGTGCCTGTTACACTATACGGCGGGGATACGAAGGCGATAAACTCATCTTT. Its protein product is CACYTIRRGYEGDKLIF.

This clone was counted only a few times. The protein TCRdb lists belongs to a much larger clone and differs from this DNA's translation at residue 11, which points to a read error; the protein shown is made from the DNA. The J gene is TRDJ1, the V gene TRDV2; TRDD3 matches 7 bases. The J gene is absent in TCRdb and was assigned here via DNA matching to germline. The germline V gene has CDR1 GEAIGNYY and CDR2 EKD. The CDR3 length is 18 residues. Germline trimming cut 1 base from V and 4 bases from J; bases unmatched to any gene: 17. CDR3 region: CACDTIGGVKREIDKLIF. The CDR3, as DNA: TGTGCCTGTGACACGATTGGGGGAGTCAAAAGAGAAATCGATAAACTCATCTTT.

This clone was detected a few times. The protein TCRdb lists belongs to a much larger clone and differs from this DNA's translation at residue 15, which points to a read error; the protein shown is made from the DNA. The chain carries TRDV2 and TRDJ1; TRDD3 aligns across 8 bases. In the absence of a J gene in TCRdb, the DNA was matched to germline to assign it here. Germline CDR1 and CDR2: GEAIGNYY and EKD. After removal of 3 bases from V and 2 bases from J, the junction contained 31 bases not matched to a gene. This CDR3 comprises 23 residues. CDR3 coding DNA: TGTGCCTGTGACTCTGAGGGGGATAAAAGAGAGGTTTTGGGACCTAGTCGTACCGATAAACTCATCTTT. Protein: CACDSEGDKREVLGPSRTDKLIF.

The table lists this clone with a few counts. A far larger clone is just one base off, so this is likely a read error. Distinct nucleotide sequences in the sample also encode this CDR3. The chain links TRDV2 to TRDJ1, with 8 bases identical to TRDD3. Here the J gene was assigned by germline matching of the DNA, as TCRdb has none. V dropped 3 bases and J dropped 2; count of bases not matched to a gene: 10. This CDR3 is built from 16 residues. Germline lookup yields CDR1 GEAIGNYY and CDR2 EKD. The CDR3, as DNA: TGTGCCTGTGACCTACTAGGGGATACAGGTACCGATAAACTCATCTTT. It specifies CACDLLGDTGTDKLIF.

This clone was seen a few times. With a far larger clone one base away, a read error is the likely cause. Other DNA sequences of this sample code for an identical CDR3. The CDR3 DNA reads TGTGCTCTTGGGGTCCACGTAGGGGGTGGGGGACCCGGCAGGGATAAACTCATCTTT. Amino acids: CALGVHVGGGGPGRDKLIF. This rearrangement joins TRDV1 to TRDJ1, with 7 bases aligning to TRDD3. Because TCRdb records no J gene, it was assigned here through a match of the DNA to germline. Trimming took 4 bases from V and 5 from J; bases not matched to a gene: 22. The germline CDR1 and CDR2 sequences are TSWWSYY and QGS. The CDR3 consists of 19 residues.

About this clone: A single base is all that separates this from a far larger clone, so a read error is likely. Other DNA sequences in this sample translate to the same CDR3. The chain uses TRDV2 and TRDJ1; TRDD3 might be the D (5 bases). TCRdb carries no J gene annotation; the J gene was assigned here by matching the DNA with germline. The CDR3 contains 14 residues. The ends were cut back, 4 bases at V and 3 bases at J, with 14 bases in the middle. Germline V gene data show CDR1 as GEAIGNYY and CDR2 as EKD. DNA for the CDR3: TGTGCCTGTGATACCGTCTGGGAATCCGATAAACTCATCTTT. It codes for CACDTVWESDKLIF.